These 28 T cell receptor beta chains originate from one sample sequenced in a study of regulatory T cells in long-lasting Graves disease. Noted time point: newly diagnosed GD, antithyroid drugs for less than 3 months. Generation of the TCR library employed RNA extracted from PBMCs. Through Arm-PCR of CDR3 regions and iRepertoire HTBI primers, TCR beta libraries were built. Using its own MiXCR run on the multiplex PCR reads, TCRdb lists one record per CDR3 protein. Counted here are 450,000 to 600,000 distinct CDR3 sequences, around 15% occurring once; the ten biggest clones make up 12%. These data also formed part of another study, on T cells in Graves' hyperthyroidism and ophthalmopathy.

This sample comprised peripheral blood mononuclear cells (PBMCs), obtained at new diagnosis, from a patient treated with antithyroid drugs. These TCRs come from a man aged 35 to 55 with Graves disease.

This clonotype was observed at least ten times. A read error may produce the germline difference seen at one junction end. The chain combines TRBV20-1 with TRBJ2-5; the D gene is possibly TRBD2 (5 bases). Germline CDR1 and CDR2: DFQATT and SNEGSKA (reference sequence). This CDR3 region has 14 residues. The CDR3 sequence: CSSSRINLGETQYF. The DNA for the CDR3 is TGCAGTTCTAGCCGGATCAATCTGGGGGAGACCCAGTACTTC.

The sample holds many counts of this clonotype. The V gene is TRBV5-1, the J gene TRBJ2-3; D uncertain. Germline V gene lookup returns CDR1 SGHRS and CDR2 YFSETQ. The CDR3 has 15 residues. Trimming took 4 bases from V and 2 from J, leaving 14 bases between them. CDR3 sequence reads: CASSGSFDHTDTQYF. Here the CDR3 DNA reads TGCGCCAGCAGCGGTAGTTTCGACCACACAGATACGCAGTATTTT.

This chain links TRBV19 with TRBJ2-7; 7 positions agree with TRBD2. The CDR3 is 14 residues long. V lost 2 bases, J lost 0 bases, and 1 base stayed unmatched. Germline V gene data show CDR1 as LNHDA and CDR2 as SQIVND (reference sequence). CDR3 region: CASSIRGSSYEQYF. The CDR3 DNA is TGTGCCAGTAGTATACGCGGGAGCTCCTACGAGCAGTACTTC.

In the case of this clonotype: It is likely a read error, because the conserved phenylalanine at the end of the CDR3 is missing. This chain uses TRBV24-1 with TRBJ2-7; TRBD1 aligns across 7 bases. CDR1 and CDR2 (germline): KGHDR, SFDVKD. V was clipped by 1 base and J by 10 bases; unmatched bases: 3. There are 12 residues in the CDR3. The CDR3 sequence: CATSDLQGRQYL. CDR3 DNA: TGTGCCACCAGTGATTTACAGGGGAGACAGTACTTA.

The CDR3: CASSERDRTGSRAPLHF. CDR3 nucleotides: TGTGCCAGCAGTGAACGGGATAGGACAGGGAGCAGGGCACCCCTCCACTTT. The chain joins TRBV2 to TRBJ1-6; 8 bases map to TRBD1. The CDR3 consists of 17 residues. After removal of 2 bases from V and 11 bases from J, the junction contained 14 bases not matched to a gene. Germline assignment: CDR1 SNHLY and CDR2 FYNNEI.

This clonotype was counted ten times or more. The chain joins TRBV7-3 to TRBJ2-3; 8 positions agree with TRBD2. V shed 1 base and J 4 bases; nucleotides not matched to a gene: 7. Germline V gives CDR1 SGHTA, CDR2 FQGTGA. The CDR3 loop spans 16 amino acids. CDR3 nucleotides: TGTGCCAGCAGCTTAAGTGGAGCGGGAGCCCCAGATACGCAGTATTTT. This gives the protein CASSLSGAGAPDTQYF.

This clonotype came up many times. CDR3 bases: TGTGCCTGGAGTGTACGTGGGCCGAACACCGGGGAGCTGTTTTTT. Protein product: CAWSVRGPNTGELFF. This chain uses TRBV30 with TRBJ2-2; no clear D. The germline V and J ends were trimmed by 0 bases and 0 bases, with 8 bases remaining between them. The CDR3 loop spans 15 amino acids. Germline V gene lookup returns CDR1 GTSNPN and CDR2 SVGIG (reference sequence).

This clonotype appeared many times. V and J are TRBV6-2 or TRBV6-3 and TRBJ2-3; D unresolved. This CDR3 is built from 15 residues. V was shortened by 2 bases and J by 0 bases, with 9 bases between the two germline ends. CDR1 and CDR2 (germline): MNHEY, SVGEGT. The CDR3 region is CASSYVASSTDTQYF. DNA for the CDR3: TGTGCCAGCAGTTACGTCGCGTCTAGCACAGATACGCAGTATTTT.

The J gene is TRBJ2-7, the V gene TRBV28; D is possibly TRBD1 (5 bases). Germline V gives CDR1 MDHEN, CDR2 SYDVKM. V lost 6 bases and J lost 2, with 17 bases in between. The CDR3 has 15 residues. The CDR3 loop reads CASSPAIQGTYEQYF. The CDR3, as DNA: TGTGCCAGCAGCCCGGCGATCCAGGGTACCTACGAGCAGTACTTC.

At least ten counts were recorded for this clonotype. The chain recombines TRBV20-1 with TRBJ1-2, with TRBD1 identical over 9 bases. After removal of 5 bases from V and 7 bases from J, the junction contained 11 bases not matched to a gene. The CDR3 runs to 14 residues. From germline, CDR1 is DFQATT and CDR2 SNEGSKA (reference sequence). The CDR3: CSALTGTGRAGYTF. CDR3 nucleotide sequence: TGCAGTGCTCTGACCGGGACAGGGAGGGCTGGCTACACCTTC.

This clonotype was seen at least ten times. The chain combines TRBV24-1 with TRBJ1-2; D ambiguous. The CDR3 runs to 13 residues. The germline V gene has CDR1 KGHDR and CDR2 SFDVKD. The V gene lost 3 bases and the J gene lost 7 bases, with 11 bases spanning the gap. The CDR3 bases are TGTGCCACCAGTGATAGGAGTGGCGGTGGCTACACCTTC. Protein sequence: CATSDRSGGGYTF.

This clonotype was recorded a few times. The chain is built from TRBV20-1 and TRBJ2-7; a weak D match, TRBD2 (6 bases). The CDR3 spans 13 residues. Germline V gene lookup returns CDR1 DFQATT and CDR2 SNEGSKA (reference sequence). Trimming pared 0 bases from V and 5 bases from J, leaving 11 bases between. This CDR3 reads CSARDGRGNEQYF. CDR3 nucleotide sequence: TGCAGTGCTAGAGATGGCCGGGGGAACGAGCAGTACTTC.

This clonotype was picked up many times. V usage is TRBV19 and J usage is TRBJ2-5; 7 nucleotides match TRBD1. V gave up 3 bases and J gave up 2 bases; unmatched junction bases: 6. Germline V gives CDR1 LNHDA, CDR2 SQIVND (reference sequence). The CDR3 is 15 residues long. The CDR3: CASSIVGTEQETQYF. The CDR3 nucleotides read TGTGCCAGTAGTATCGTAGGGACAGAGCAAGAGACCCAGTACTTC.

Only one count was recorded for this clonotype. The genes are TRBV12-3 or TRBV12-4 and TRBJ2-5; 10 bases fit TRBD2. Trimming removed 4 bases from V and 5 bases from J; junction bases left unmatched: 13. This CDR3 is 17 amino acids long. The CDR3 region has the DNA TGTGCCAGCAGTTCCACGCAGCTAGCGGGAGTGGGGGAGACCCAGTACTTC. It encodes CASSSTQLAGVGETQYF.

To note about this clonotype: It may be a read error: a sequence one base away is much more abundant. The chain carries TRBV27 and TRBJ1-1, with 7 bases fitting TRBD1. This CDR3 spans 16 amino acids. The V and J ends lost 5 bases and 4 bases, in that order; junction bases with no gene match: 13. CDR1 is MNHEY and CDR2 is SMNVEV in the germline V gene (reference sequence). CDR3: CASSHTQGLTSTEAFF. Here the CDR3 DNA reads TGTGCCAGCAGTCATACACAGGGGCTCACGAGCACTGAAGCTTTCTTT.

Details on this clonotype: A far more abundant clone sits one base away, making this likely a read error. The J gene is TRBJ2-4, the V gene TRBV20-1; D might be TRBD1 or TRBD2, each matching 5 bases. The last part of the DNA fits TRBJ2-1 better; the J call may be wrong. This CDR3 is built from 12 residues. Germline CDR1 is DFQATT and CDR2 is SNEGSKA (reference sequence). The CDR3 nucleotides are TGCGGTGCTAGTCTCCGGGACGGGAAGCAGTTCTTC. Translation gives CGASLRDGKQFF.

CDR3 sequence (DNA): TGTGCCACCAGTGATCAGACAGGGGACTACACCGGGGAGCTGTTTTTT. Its translation is CATSDQTGDYTGELFF. This chain uses TRBV24-1 with TRBJ2-2; 8 bases are a match to TRBD1. Trimming at V came to 3 bases and at J to 3 bases, leaving 5 bases not matched to a gene. In germline, CDR1 is KGHDR, CDR2 SFDVKD. There are 16 residues in the CDR3.

This clonotype was counted between two and nine times. This chain links TRBV3-1 with TRBJ2-7, with a tentative D call TRBD1 (6 bases). Germline CDR1 and CDR2: LGHDT and YNNKEL (reference sequence). Trimming pared 4 bases from V and 1 base from J, leaving 17 bases between. The CDR3 consists of 16 residues. In DNA form, the CDR3 reads TGTGCCAGCAGCCGTCGAGGCTCCCAGGGGTCCTACGAGCAGTACTTC. Amino acid sequence: CASSRRGSQGSYEQYF.

This clonotype has a handful of counts. J is TRBJ2-1 and V is TRBV5-6; the D gene is possibly TRBD1 (6 bases). V was trimmed by 4 bases and J by 7 bases, leaving 18 bases between them. CDR1 SGHDT and CDR2 YYEEEE come from the germline V gene. CDR3 size: 15 residues. This CDR3 reads CASSITGKFTNEQFF. The CDR3 DNA reads TGTGCCAGCAGCATTACAGGGAAATTTACGAATGAGCAGTTCTTC.

The table lists this clonotype with a few counts. This rearrangement joins TRBV20-1 to TRBJ2-1, with D maybe TRBD1 (6 bases). V was clipped by 5 bases and J by 0 bases, with 11 bases between them. CDR1 is DFQATT, CDR2 SNEGSKA, per germline (reference sequence). This CDR3 spans 14 amino acids. CDR3 nucleotide sequence: TGCAGTGCTCAGGGGACCCTCTCCTACAATGAGCAGTTCTTC. As protein: CSAQGTLSYNEQFF.

This clonotype has a handful of counts. The chain is built from TRBV27 and TRBJ1-3; D is unresolved. The CDR3 is 13 amino acids. V lost 6 bases, J lost 0 bases, and 6 bases lay in between. Germline values: CDR1 MNHEY, CDR2 SMNVEV (reference sequence). The CDR3 DNA reads TGTGCCAGCAGAGGCGTCTCTGGAAACACCATATATTTT. As protein: CASRGVSGNTIYF.

This clonotype has only a few counts. Since a much larger clone is just one base distant, this may be a read error. This chain uses TRBV24-1 with TRBJ2-1; TRBD2 matches 9 bases. This CDR3 is built from 14 residues. Looked up from germline, CDR1 is KGHDR and CDR2 is SFDVKD. The CDR3 nucleotides are TGTGCCATCAGTGAAGCGGGAGGTCGCAATGAGCAGTTCTTC. Translation: CAISEAGGRNEQFF.

As to this clonotype: A much bigger clone sits one base away, suggesting this may be a read error. V gene TRBV2 combines with J gene TRBJ1-5; no definite D call. The CDR3 contains 12 residues. Germline CDR1 SNHLY, CDR2 FYNNEI. The CDR3 here is CASSEGNQLQHF. For the CDR3, the DNA is TGTGCCAGCAGTGAGGGGAATCAGCTCCAGCATTTT.

Ten or more counts support this clonotype. V usage is TRBV12-3 or TRBV12-4 and J usage is TRBJ2-2; 8 bases line up with TRBD2. J gave up 2 bases and V 8 bases, and 4 bases lay outside the gene matches. The CDR3 length is 14 residues. In nucleotides, the CDR3 is TGTGCCAGCGTGGGACTAGTCAACACCGGGGAGCTGTTTTTT. This encodes CASVGLVNTGELFF.

This clonotype was recorded at least ten times. The V gene is TRBV7-3, the J gene TRBJ2-2, with unresolved D. The CDR3 is made up of 14 amino acids. The V end lost 5 bases, the J end lost 8 bases, and 15 bases lay between the germline ends. Germline loops: CDR1 SGHTA, CDR2 FQGTGA. The CDR3 sequence: CASSPGEVYGELFF. The CDR3 DNA sequence: TGTGCCAGCAGCCCCGGCGAAGTCTATGGGGAGCTGTTTTTT.

This clonotype has a count of ten or more. V usage is TRBV7-3 and J usage is TRBJ2-1; D unresolved. CDR1 and CDR2 (germline): SGHTA, FQGTGA. V was cut by 5 bases and J by 9 bases, with 14 bases left in between. This CDR3 is built from 13 residues. The CDR3 DNA sequence: TGTGCCAGCAGCGACCAACTTGCCGGTGAGCAGTTCTTC. Amino acid sequence: CASSDQLAGEQFF. The complete variable domain, with remaining parts taken from reference TRBV7-3 and TRBJ2-1, reads GAGVSQTPSNKVTEKGKYVELRCDPISGHTALYWYRQSLGQGPEFLIYFQGTGAADDSGLPNDRFFAVRPEGSVSTLKIQRTERGDSAVYLCASSDQLAGEQFFGPGTRLTVL.

This clonotype was observed at least ten times. The rearrangement links TRBV6-5 to TRBJ1-1; D unresolved. In germline, CDR1 is MNHEY, CDR2 SVGAGI. This CDR3 spans 14 amino acids. The V end was cut by 0 bases, the J end by 1 base, with 6 bases between. The DNA for the CDR3 is TGTGCCAGCAGTTACTCGAGTCGGAACACTGAAGCTTTCTTT. Translated, it gives CASSYSSRNTEAFF.

This clonotype has ten or more counts. The CDR3 DNA reads TGTGCCAGCAGTCTACTAGCGGGTCATTCCGAGCAGTACTTC. The encoded protein is CASSLLAGHSEQYF. The chain recombines TRBV28 with TRBJ2-7; TRBD2 aligns across 9 bases. The CDR3 consists of 14 residues. Unmatched junction bases numbered 8, after V lost 5 bases and J lost 6 bases. Germline V CDR1 and CDR2: MDHEN, SYDVKM.